This TCR beta chain was profiled in a study of PD-1 blockade in classical Hodgkin lymphoma. Sample time point: newly diagnosed, previously untreated cHL patient sample. The study purified CD4+ T cells from thawed PBMCs using magnetic negative selection. Untreated, newly diagnosed classical Hodgkin lymphoma PBMCs were comparators. Only in-frame clones appear in the TCRdb table, and some are missing; sequencing was by immunoSEQ multiplex PCR. The repertoire has about 23,000 clones, roughly 90% of them found once; the top ten carry about 0.41%. CDR1 MDHEN and CDR2 SYDVKM come from the germline V gene. V was pared by 1 base and J by 2 bases, with 5 bases between. This CDR3 spans 13 amino acids.

The origin of this receptor is a human donor with classical Hodgkin lymphoma. This chain connects TRBV28 to TRBJ1-2; D gene ambiguous. Sequencing used CD4+ T cells from blood. CDR3 protein: CASSLSGNYGYTF. The CDR3 DNA reads as TGTGCCAGCAGTTTATCGGGCAACTATGGCTACACCTTC.